This T cell receptor (beta chain) is drawn from a study of response to subunit inactivated influenza vaccine. Study-wide findings and caveats: The authors suggested that few new T cells are recruited per seasonal influenza vaccination.

This clonotype appeared a few times. What it binds is unknown. A single record per CDR3 protein comes from TCRdb applying MiXCR to the RT-PCR reads. The data show about 650,000 distinct CDR3 sequences, approximately 15% seen once. Germline lookup yields CDR1 SGHRS and CDR2 YFSETQ. V lost 4 bases and J lost 0, with 24 bases in between. This CDR3 spans 19 amino acids. The receptor comes from a middle-aged man who received an inactivated influenza vaccine. The input for sequencing was PBMCs from blood, taken around 14 days before vaccination. This rearrangement joins TRBV5-1 to TRBJ2-3; D is unresolved. CDR3 amino acids: CASSRKDEVPRASTDTQYF. CDR3 DNA: TGCGCCAGCAGCCGGAAAGACGAAGTTCCCCGTGCTAGCACAGATACGCAGTATTTT.